This record looks at one T cell receptor (beta chain) sequence and its context. As handled by the study authors: Estimation of nucleated cell counts relied on the amplification of reference gene primers. TCRdb's copy holds only in-frame clones and misses some; the assay was immunoSEQ multiplex PCR. That table gives V, J and clone size, and the DNA gave D and trimming. The profile shows roughly 180,000 clones, approximately 80% of them singletons. V gave up 6 bases and J gave up 5 bases, with 21 bases separating them. The CDR3 spans 15 residues. Germline V gives CDR1 SGHKS, CDR2 YYEKEE (reference sequence). The data stem from a study of blood T cell repertoires in COVID-19. Study information: Researchers got acute and convalescent COVID-19 samples from the United States, Italy and Spain.

Sequenced material: peripheral blood. The clonotype originates from a human donor in a cohort sampled during active COVID-19. V usage is TRBV5-5 and J usage is TRBJ2-7; tentative D call: TRBD2 (6 bases). CDR3 in amino acids: CASNGVGGTSDEQYF. CDR3 DNA: TGTGCCAGCAATGGGGTTGGGGGGACCAGCGACGAGCAGTACTTC.